This T cell receptor beta chain was retrieved from a study of T cells in women clearing cervical HPV infection. Clones were sequenced by immunoSEQ multiplex PCR, and TCRdb holds only the in-frame ones, with some missing. This repertoire comprises roughly 30,000 clones; its ten largest clones make up approximately 3%. The V gene end was trimmed by 8 bases and the J gene end by 4 bases; junction bases not matched to a gene: 4. Germline V gives CDR1 GTSNPN, CDR2 SVGIG (reference sequence). This CDR3 is 11 amino acids long. In the case of this clone: The CDR3 extends 3 residues past the end of the read, so its final part is completed from the germline J gene.

Dot-blot hybridization genotyped cervical HPV amplified with MY09/MY11 PCR. This rearrangement joins TRBV30 to TRBJ1-1; the match to TRBD1 covers 7 bases. The sequenced material came from blood buffy coat. The clonotype was recovered from a woman between 18 and 75 years old with a cervical HPV16 infection that either progressed to CIN3+ or cleared (not recorded which). The CDR3: CARHRGTEAFF. Partial CDR3 DNA: TGTGCCCGGCACAGGGGCACTGAA.